A single sample gave rise to the 15 T cell receptor beta chains below, sequenced in a study of blood T cell repertoires in COVID-19. Here immunoSEQ multiplex PCR was the method, and the copy in TCRdb shows in-frame clones only, minus some. This table has roughly 280,000 clones, over 75% appearing once. The sample taken for sequencing was peripheral blood. These TCRs come from a woman in her 70s with acute or convalescent COVID-19.

J is TRBJ1-2 and V is TRBV18; 9 nucleotides align to TRBD1. The CDR3 is 16 residues long. The germline V gene encodes CDR1 KGHSH and CDR2 LQKENI. The V gene end was trimmed by 5 bases and the J gene end by 2 bases; junction bases not matched to a gene: 9. The CDR3 region has the DNA TGTGCCAGCTCAACGGACAGGGGCAAAGGGAACTATGGCTACACCTTC. Encoded protein: CASSTDRGKGNYGYTF.

The J gene is TRBJ1-5, the V gene TRBV12-3 or TRBV12-4, with unresolved D. The CDR3 has 13 amino acids. The ends were cut back, 6 bases at V and 6 bases at J, with 12 bases in the middle. CDR3: CASRYSRRQPQHF. The CDR3 DNA sequence: TGTGCCAGCAGGTACAGTAGGCGTCAGCCCCAGCATTTT.

The CDR3 is CASSVDRGRDTQYF. The CDR3 nucleotides read TGTGCCAGTAGTGTCGACAGGGGTAGGGATACGCAGTATTTT. The gene calls are TRBV19 and TRBJ2-3; 8 nucleotides line up with TRBD1. The CDR3 spans 14 residues. V shed 5 bases and J 6 bases; nucleotides not matched to a gene: 7. Germline V lookup: CDR1 LNHDA, CDR2 SQIVND (reference sequence).

The CDR3 is CASSPDRTRQYF. DNA for the CDR3: TGTGCCAGCAGCCCGGATAGGACTAGGCAGTACTTC. The gene calls are TRBV12-3 or TRBV12-4 and TRBJ2-7, with 7 nucleotides matching TRBD2. The CDR3 consists of 12 residues. Trimming at V came to 6 bases and at J to 9 bases, leaving 8 bases not matched to a gene.

The chain links TRBV5-1 to TRBJ1-4; possible D gene TRBD1, 5 bases. This CDR3 has 14 residues. Trimming removed 4 bases from V and 8 bases from J, with 15 bases in between. Germline lookup yields CDR1 SGHRS and CDR2 YFSETQ. The CDR3 protein is CASSPDTTPEKLFF. CDR3 DNA: TGCGCCAGCAGCCCGGACACCACCCCCGAAAAACTGTTTTTT.

This chain links TRBV11-2 with TRBJ1-1; tentatively, D is TRBD1 (6 bases). Germline V lookup: CDR1 SGHAT, CDR2 FQNNGV. V gave up 5 bases and J gave up 10 bases, with 23 bases separating them. The CDR3 is 15 amino acids. The CDR3, as DNA: TGTGCCAGCAGCCGGGAGGGGGGCAAGGCCTTGAGAGCTTTCTTT. This encodes CASSREGGKALRAFF.

The V and J genes are TRBV10-3 and TRBJ2-6; 7 nucleotides match TRBD2. CDR3 length: 18 amino acids. The trim removed 6 bases at V and 3 bases at J, leaving 14 bases unmatched. CDR1 and CDR2 from the germline V gene are ENHRY and SYGVKD. CDR3 DNA: TGTGCCATCAGGGCGGCCGGAGCGGGGTTGGGTGGGGCCAACGTCCTGACTTTC. Translation: CAIRAAGAGLGGANVLTF.

This clone appeared a single time. The V gene is TRBV30, the J gene TRBJ1-1; D might be TRBD1 (6 bases). The CDR3 has 12 residues. Per germline, CDR1 GTSNPN and CDR2 SVGIG (reference sequence). V was pared by 2 bases and J by 8 bases, with 12 bases between. CDR3 in amino acids: CAWSSQGKEAFF. In DNA, the CDR3 is TGTGCCTGGAGTTCACAGGGTAAGGAAGCTTTCTTT. The variable domain in full, completed from reference TRBV30 and TRBJ1-1, reads SQTIHQWPATLVQPVGSPLSLECTVEGTSNPNLYWYRQAAGRGLQLLFYSVGIGQISSEVPQNLSASRPQDRQFILSSKKLLLSDSGFYLCAWSSQGKEAFFGQGTRLTVV.

The chain has TRBV6-5 and TRBJ1-1; tentative D call: TRBD1 (6 bases). The CDR3 is 15 amino acids. CDR1 MNHEY and CDR2 SVGAGI come from the germline V gene. V lost 0 bases, J lost 7 bases, and 15 bases lay in between. The CDR3 DNA is TGTGCCAGCAGTTACTCACGGGGCACAGGGAGTGAAGCTTTCTTT. This encodes CASSYSRGTGSEAFF.

This chain links TRBV3-1 (or the pseudogene TRBV3-2) with TRBJ1-3; D not certain. The CDR3 loop spans 15 amino acids. Germline CDR1 and CDR2: LGHDT and YNNKEL (reference sequence). Between the trimmed V and J ends, which lost 1 base and 4 bases, there was a span of 11 bases. The CDR3: CASSQGSGSGNTIYF. The CDR3 nucleotides read TGTGCCAGCAGCCAAGGGTCCGGGAGCGGAAACACCATATATTTT.

V is TRBV3-1 (or the pseudogene TRBV3-2) and J is TRBJ2-7; the D is unclear. The CDR3 loop spans 14 amino acids. Trimming pared 0 bases from V and 5 bases from J, leaving 11 bases between. Germline V lookup: CDR1 LGHDT, CDR2 YNNKEL (reference sequence). The CDR3 loop reads CASSQDGRQNEQYF. The CDR3 DNA follows: TGTGCCAGCAGCCAAGACGGCAGGCAGAACGAGCAGTACTTC.

The chain combines TRBV21-1 with TRBJ2-2; TRBD2, the D gene given by the table, was not confirmed from the DNA. TRBV21-1 counts as a pseudogene. This CDR3 is 18 amino acids long. The CDR3 DNA sequence: TGTGCCAGCACTGTCCCGCCGGGACTACCAATCGGCACCGGGGAGCTGTTTTTT. Its translation is CASTVPPGLPIGTGELFF.

Only a few counts were recorded for this clone. The chain couples TRBV7-9 to TRBJ2-5; 8 bases agree with TRBD1. This CDR3 is built from 13 residues. The junction had 4 bases not matched to a gene; V was cut back by 5 bases and J by 5 bases. Germline assignment: CDR1 SEHNR and CDR2 FQNEAQ (reference sequence). In DNA, the CDR3 is TGTGCCAGCAGCCCCAGGGGGCCGGAGACCCAGTACTTC. Encoded protein: CASSPRGPETQYF.

CDR3 sequence: CSASGGGLNQPQHF. DNA of the CDR3: TGCAGTGCTAGTGGGGGGGGTCTGAATCAGCCCCAGCATTTT. The chain recombines TRBV20-1 with TRBJ1-5; TRBD1 might be the D (5 bases). Germline lookup yields CDR1 DFQATT and CDR2 SNEGSKA (reference sequence). V was cut by 3 bases and J by 4 bases, with 13 bases left in between. This CDR3 is 14 amino acids long.

The chain has TRBV6-2 or TRBV6-3 and TRBJ2-7; 9 nucleotides match TRBD1. The V gene end was trimmed by 0 bases and the J gene end by 5 bases; junction bases not matched to a gene: 11. The germline CDR1 and CDR2 sequences are MNHEY and SVGEGT. The CDR3 has 17 residues. The CDR3 here is CASSYSDPGQGFHEQYF. The DNA of the CDR3 is TGTGCCAGCAGTTACTCAGATCCAGGACAGGGGTTCCACGAGCAGTACTTC.